This TCR beta chain came from a study of CD8 T cells in Susac syndrome. The CDR3 covers 14 residues. CDR1 and CDR2 (germline): MNHEY, SMNVEV (reference sequence). With V trimmed by 3 bases and J by 7 bases, 5 bases remained unmatched. The RNA, about 0.45 to 1 ug, was put through reverse transcription using random hexamers. Multiplex immunoSEQ PCR targeted 54 Vbeta and 13 Jbeta TCR beta segments. TCRdb reprocessed the immunoSEQ multiplex PCR reads via MiXCR and lists one record per CDR3 protein. The profile shows roughly 140,000 distinct CDR3 sequences, approximately 93% of them singletons. The T cells that were sequenced for TCR beta were CD8+ and CD4+ cells from blood. It was healthy donors who served as the controls, matched for age and sex. Negative isolation yielded CD8+ and CD4+ T cells; FACS enriched TEMRA cells.

Material: CD8+ T cells from PBMCs. The V call is TRBV27, the J call TRBJ1-5, with TRBD1 matching 8 bases. This TCR came from a human donor in good health. The CDR3 loop is CASSLTGVYQPQHF. In DNA, the CDR3 is TGTGCCAGCAGTTTGACAGGGGTCTACCAGCCCCAGCATTTT.